What follows are 9 T cell receptor beta chains derived from one specimen sequenced in a study of CD8 T cells in ankylosing spondylitis. Study-wide findings and caveats: Made up of eight highly homologous variants, a TCR beta motif appeared characteristic of ankylosing spondylitis blood.

Their target antigens are unknown. TCRdb re-called the 5' RACE reads with MiXCR, one entry per CDR3 protein. The sample holds about 90,000 distinct CDR3 sequences; about 8.1% are singletons and the top ten take under 35%. The sample taken for sequencing was blood, either unsorted or a sorted T cell fraction (not recorded which). Source of these receptors: a male donor with ankylosing spondylitis.

The chain joins TRBV5-6 to TRBJ2-7, with 7 bases matching TRBD1. CDR3 length equals 14 residues. V shed 8 bases, J shed 0 bases, and the junction held 8 bases outside the gene matches. Looked up from germline, CDR1 is SGHDT and CDR2 is YYEEEE. CDR3 region: CARSLGDSSYEQYF. The CDR3 DNA follows: TGTGCCAGGAGCCTTGGGGACAGCTCCTACGAGCAGTACTTC.

This clonotype was counted a few times. The chain couples TRBV11-2 to TRBJ1-3, with 8 bases that match TRBD1. The V segment lost 1 base and the J segment 0 bases; nucleotides outside the gene matches: 17. Germline V gene lookup returns CDR1 SGHAT and CDR2 FQNNGV. CDR3 length equals 21 residues. As DNA, the CDR3 is TGTGCCAGCAGCTTAGGTAGGGACAGGCCTCTGACACCGATCTCTGGAAACACCATATATTTT. Encoded protein: CASSLGRDRPLTPISGNTIYF.

The chain couples TRBV7-9 to TRBJ2-1, with 9 bases matching TRBD2. Looked up from germline, CDR1 is SEHNR and CDR2 is FQNEAQ (reference sequence). V lost 3 bases to trimming and J lost 5 bases; unmatched junction nucleotides: 2. The CDR3 consists of 14 residues. CDR3 in amino acids: CASSFASGNNEQFF. The CDR3 DNA reads as TGTGCCAGCAGCTTTGCTAGCGGGAACAATGAGCAGTTCTTC.

V is TRBV5-1 and J is TRBJ2-1; D tentatively reads TRBD1 or TRBD2 (6 bases each). From germline, CDR1 is SGHRS and CDR2 YFSETQ. This CDR3 comprises 15 residues. V lost 0 bases, J lost 7 bases, and 14 bases lay in between. The CDR3 reads CASSLVGGSVNEQFF. CDR3 DNA sequence: TGCGCCAGCAGCTTGGTGGGGGGCTCAGTGAATGAGCAGTTCTTC.

This clonotype was found many times. The chain joins TRBV24-1 to TRBJ2-2, with no clear D. The CDR3 extends over 15 amino acids. CDR1 and CDR2 (germline): KGHDR, SFDVKD. Trimming removed 0 bases from V and 3 bases from J, with 7 bases in between. This CDR3 is CATSDLQEHTGELFF. The CDR3 DNA reads as TGTGCCACCAGTGATTTGCAGGAGCACACCGGGGAGCTGTTTTTT.

The chain combines TRBV27 with TRBJ2-2; D possibly corresponds to TRBD2 (6 bases). CDR1 MNHEY and CDR2 SMNVEV come from the germline V gene (reference sequence). V shed 6 bases and J shed 4 bases, with 12 bases lying between them. The CDR3 is 14 amino acids. CDR3 DNA sequence: TGTGCCAGCAGATCGCAGGGAGGCACCGGGGAGCTGTTTTTT. Amino acid sequence: CASRSQGGTGELFF.

CDR3 bases: TGTGCCAGCAGCCTTTTTAGAGCCTCTTATTCTGGGGCCAACGTCCTGACTTTC. It yields the protein CASSLFRASYSGANVLTF. The chain has TRBV11-2 and TRBJ2-6, with unresolved D. With 5 bases removed from V and 1 base from J, the gap between germline ends came to 18 bases. There are 18 residues in the CDR3. CDR1 is SGHAT, CDR2 FQNNGV, per germline.

Here the CDR3 reads CASSYGQGGGGTEAFF. Here the CDR3 DNA reads TGTGCCAGCAGCTACGGACAGGGGGGCGGCGGCACTGAAGCTTTCTTT. V usage is TRBV13 and J usage is TRBJ1-1, with 10 bases lining up with TRBD1. Per the germline V gene, CDR1 is PRHDT and CDR2 is FYEKMQ (reference sequence). This CDR3 is built from 16 residues. V dropped 4 bases and J dropped 4; count of bases not matched to a gene: 9.

This clonotype was detected ten times or more. The chain is built from TRBV12-3 or TRBV12-4 and TRBJ2-7, with D tentatively TRBD2 (5 bases). CDR3 length: 14 amino acids. Trimming stripped 5 bases from V and 0 bases from J, with 11 bases between. CDR3 region: CASSHAGISYEQYF. The CDR3, as DNA: TGTGCCAGCAGTCACGCCGGGATCTCCTACGAGCAGTACTTC.